This is a list of T cell receptor beta chains from one sample in a study of Ad26.COV2.S vaccination and SARS-CoV-2 variants. Clones were read by immunoSEQ multiplex PCR, and TCRdb kept only the in-frame ones, dropping some. The table lists hundreds of thousands of clones, roughly 87% of them singletons. The material was peripheral blood, obtained in a trial of Ad26.COV2.S vaccine versus placebo. These receptor sequences come from a person aged 18 to 59 who received the Ad26.COV2.S COVID-19 vaccine or a placebo. CDR3s include the opening cysteine and the closing phenylalanine or tryptophan. A D gene is named only where the DNA matches it firmly. Part of the rows lack a size; the others show once, few, many or a class for expanded clones.

j_call d_call clone_size v_call cdr3_aa cdr3_nt
TRBJ1-2 TRBD1 - TRBV4-1 CASSQAPGTAPNYGYTF TGCGCCAGCAGCCAAGCTCCAGGGACAGCCCCTAACTATGGCTACACCTTC
TRBJ2-3 - - TRBV13 CASSTRLVGNTDTQYF TGTGCCAGCAGCACCCGACTAGTTGGGAACACAGATACGCAGTATTTT
TRBJ1-1 - - TRBV7-3 CASSLTRNTEAFF TGTGCCAGCAGCTTAACGCGGAACACTGAAGCTTTCTTT
TRBJ2-1 TRBD2 - TRBV15 CATSRDRLAGVYEQFF TGTGCCACCAGCAGAGATCGACTAGCGGGGGTCTATGAGCAGTTCTTC
TRBJ1-2 - - TRBV2 CASNSGTGYTF TGTGCCAGCAACTCCGGGACAGGCTACACCTTC
TRBJ2-1 TRBD2 - TRBV7-3 CASSHGLAVYNEQFF TGTGCCAGCAGCCACGGACTAGCGGTATACAATGAGCAGTTCTTC
TRBJ1-5 - - TRBV5-1 CASSLSPNQPQHF TGCGCCAGCAGCCTGTCCCCCAATCAGCCCCAGCATTTT
TRBJ2-5 TRBD2 - TRBV30 CAYSLSGGPRETQYF TGTGCCTACTCCCTTAGCGGGGGGCCGAGGGAGACCCAGTACTTC
TRBJ1-2 TRBD1 once TRBV9 CASSPGQVDYGYTF TGTGCCAGCAGCCCGGGACAGGTAGACTATGGCTACACCTTC
TRBJ2-3 TRBD1 - TRBV5-4 CASSPGQGTDTQYF TGTGCCAGCAGCCCAGGACAGGGGACAGATACGCAGTATTTT
TRBJ2-2 - once TRBV5-4 CASSSGTSTGELFF TGTGCCAGCAGCTCCGGGACTTCAACCGGGGAGCTGTTTTTT
TRBJ1-2 - - TRBV4-3 CASSQVVTRYGYTF TGCGCCAGCAGCCAAGTTGTGACAAGGTATGGCTACACCTTC
TRBJ2-2 - once TRBV29-1 CSVRLGGPGTGELFF TGCAGCGTACGACTCGGGGGGCCTGGGACCGGGGAGCTGTTTTTT
TRBJ2-1 - - TRBV4-3 CASSQDYVLVEQFF TGCGCCAGCAGCCAAGATTACGTACTTGTCGAGCAGTTCTTC
TRBJ2-7 - - TRBV6-6 CAAGGSVGEISYEQYF TGTGCCGCAGGGGGGAGTGTGGGCGAGATCTCCTACGAGCAGTACTTC
TRBJ2-6 - - TRBV27 CASSSGSSGANVLTF TGTGCCAGCAGTTCGGGTTCCTCTGGGGCCAACGTCCTGACTTTC
TRBJ2-7 - - TRBV11-2 CASSFLGVAVSYEQYF TGTGCCAGCAGCTTCCTCGGCGTGGCGGTTTCCTACGAGCAGTACTTC
TRBJ1-1 - - TRBV6-1 CASSEEARPIEAFF TGTGCCAGCAGTGAAGAGGCTCGCCCAATAGAAGCTTTCTTT
TRBJ1-1 - - TRBV9 CASSRELVNTEAFF TGTGCCAGCAGCAGGGAATTAGTGAACACTGAAGCTTTCTTT
TRBJ1-5 TRBD1 - TRBV19 CASSKKGGQGLFNQPQHF TGTGCCAGTAGCAAGAAAGGGGGACAGGGGCTTTTCAATCAGCCCCAGCATTTT
TRBJ2-2 - - TRBV7-9 CASSLFGGHPNTGELFF TGTGCCAGCAGCTTATTTGGGGGTCACCCTAACACCGGGGAGCTGTTTTTT
TRBJ2-3 - few TRBV15 CATSRERRSTQYF TGTGCCACCAGCCGAGAGCGCCGAAGTACGCAGTATTTT
TRBJ1-2 TRBD1 few TRBV29-1 CSVTDRGPGYTF TGCAGCGTTACGGACAGGGGGCCTGGCTACACCTTC
TRBJ1-1 - - TRBV7-9 CASSLYPDKRKTEAFF TGTGCCAGCAGCTTATACCCAGACAAACGCAAAACTGAAGCTTTCTTT
TRBJ2-7 - - TRBV9 CASSVTPGRTYEQYF TGTGCCAGCAGCGTAACCCCAGGCAGAACCTACGAGCAGTACTTC
TRBJ1-5 - - TRBV27 CASSLFSGVQPQHF TGTGCCAGCAGTCTTTTTTCGGGGGTTCAGCCCCAGCATTTT
TRBJ2-3 TRBD2 - TRBV7-9 CASSPGLAGGADTQYF TGTGCCAGCAGCCCGGGACTAGCGGGAGGGGCAGATACGCAGTATTTT
TRBJ2-5 - - TRBV27 CASSIGGEETQYF TGTGCCAGCAGCATAGGGGGGGAGGAGACCCAGTACTTC
TRBJ1-5 - - TRBV28 CASSLAVRPQHF TGTGCCAGCAGTTTGGCGGTCCGGCCCCAGCATTTT
TRBJ2-7 - once TRBV4-3 CASSRLIGQGSYEQYF TGCGCCAGCAGCCGACTCATTGGGCAGGGCTCCTACGAGCAGTACTTC
TRBJ2-1 TRBD2 - TRBV6-5 CASSYSIAGVNEQFF TGTGCCAGCAGTTACTCTATAGCGGGAGTTAATGAGCAGTTCTTC
TRBJ2-1 TRBD1 - TRBV9 CASSVVWDRPTEQFF TGTGCCAGCAGCGTAGTTTGGGACAGGCCCACGGAGCAGTTCTTC
TRBJ1-1 TRBD1 - TRBV7-8 CASSESDRGITEAFF TGTGCCAGCAGCGAATCGGACAGGGGGATCACTGAAGCTTTCTTT
TRBJ2-5 TRBD2 - TRBV10-3 CAISATWGSGGWEETQYF TGTGCCATCAGTGCCACCTGGGGGAGCGGGGGTTGGGAAGAGACCCAGTACTTC
TRBJ1-2 - - TRBV16 CASSPIQGPAYGYTF TGTGCCAGCAGCCCGATTCAGGGACCAGCTTATGGCTACACCTTC
TRBJ2-2 TRBD2 - TRBV5-4 CASSLGTSGTGELFF TGTGCCAGCAGCTTGGGTACTAGCGGAACCGGGGAGCTGTTTTTT
TRBJ2-1 TRBD2 - TRBV11-3 CASSLGLAGPHEQFF TGTGCCAGCAGCCTCGGACTAGCGGGTCCCCATGAGCAGTTCTTC
TRBJ1-3 - - TRBV7-2 CASSLEQVDSGNTIYF TGTGCCAGCAGCTTAGAACAGGTGGACTCTGGAAACACCATATATTTT
TRBJ2-6 - - TRBV7-9 CASSLLGANVLTF TGTGCCAGCAGCCTTCTTGGGGCCAACGTCCTGACTTTC
TRBJ2-5 - few TRBV18 CASSPYSPETQYF TGTGCCAGCTCACCATATAGCCCCGAGACCCAGTACTTC
TRBJ2-5 - - TRBV29-1 CSVAVVLGETQYF TGCAGCGTTGCGGTGGTATTGGGGGAGACCCAGTACTTC
TRBJ1-6 - - TRBV7-8 CASSHSGSPLHF TGTGCCAGCAGCCACAGCGGTTCACCCCTCCACTTT
TRBJ1-1 - - TRBV11-2 CASSFGGGGEAFF TGTGCCAGCAGCTTTGGGGGCGGAGGTGAAGCTTTCTTT
TRBJ1-2 - few TRBV9 CASSVGRGPNYGYTF TGTGCCAGCAGCGTAGGTAGAGGGCCGAACTATGGCTACACCTTC
TRBJ1-1 - - TRBV5-1 CASRPTGLAEAFF TGCGCCAGCCGCCCGACAGGTTTAGCTGAAGCTTTCTTT
TRBJ1-4 - - TRBV5-1 CASSSGVRGNEKLFF TGCGCCAGCAGCTCTGGTGTCCGAGGTAATGAAAAACTGTTTTTT
TRBJ2-7 TRBD1 - TRBV6-2/TRBV6-3 CASSKRGQGVYEQYF TGTGCCAGCAGCAAGCGGGGACAGGGCGTTTACGAGCAGTACTTC
TRBJ2-5 - - TRBV7-2 CASSLGGGLETQYF TGTGCCAGCAGCCTAGGGGGGGGGCTAGAGACCCAGTACTTC
TRBJ1-1 - - TRBV11-2 CASGRGKDLNTEAFF TGTGCCAGCGGTAGAGGGAAGGATTTGAACACTGAAGCTTTCTTT
TRBJ1-1 TRBD1 - TRBV7-9 CASSFPGTAEAFF TGTGCCAGCAGCTTCCCCGGGACAGCTGAAGCTTTCTTT
TRBJ1-4 - - TRBV6-1 CASSEIAGEKLFF TGTGCCAGCAGTGAAATAGCCGGTGAAAAACTGTTTTTT
TRBJ2-3 - - TRBV7-3 CASSGGEADTQYF TGTGCCAGCAGCGGGGGCGAGGCAGATACGCAGTATTTT
TRBJ2-3 - - TRBV7-3 CASSSSTDTQYF TGTGCCAGCAGCTCAAGCACAGATACGCAGTATTTT
TRBJ1-6 - - TRBV25-1 CASSEHRYNSPLHF TGTGCCAGCAGTGAACATAGGTATAATTCACCCCTCCACTTT
TRBJ2-2 - once TRBV4-1 CASSQAAGRSGELFF TGCGCCAGCAGCCAAGCGGCAGGGCGGTCCGGGGAGCTGTTTTTT
TRBJ2-1 - once TRBV16 CASSQRSGLGDNEQFF TGTGCCAGCAGCCAACGTAGCGGCTTGGGGGACAATGAGCAGTTCTTC
TRBJ1-5 - few TRBV4-1 CASSLRYQSAQHF TGCGCCAGCAGCCTCCGCTACCAGTCGGCCCAGCATTTT
TRBJ2-5 TRBD1 once TRBV9 CASSASTGGGETQYF TGTGCCAGCAGCGCTTCGACAGGGGGAGGGGAGACCCAGTACTTC
TRBJ2-5 - - TRBV30 CAWRDYRETQYF TGTGCCTGGAGGGACTACCGAGAGACCCAGTACTTC
TRBJ2-5 TRBD2 - TRBV24-1 CATSEWGGETQYF TGTGCCACCAGTGAGTGGGGGGGGGAGACCCAGTACTTC